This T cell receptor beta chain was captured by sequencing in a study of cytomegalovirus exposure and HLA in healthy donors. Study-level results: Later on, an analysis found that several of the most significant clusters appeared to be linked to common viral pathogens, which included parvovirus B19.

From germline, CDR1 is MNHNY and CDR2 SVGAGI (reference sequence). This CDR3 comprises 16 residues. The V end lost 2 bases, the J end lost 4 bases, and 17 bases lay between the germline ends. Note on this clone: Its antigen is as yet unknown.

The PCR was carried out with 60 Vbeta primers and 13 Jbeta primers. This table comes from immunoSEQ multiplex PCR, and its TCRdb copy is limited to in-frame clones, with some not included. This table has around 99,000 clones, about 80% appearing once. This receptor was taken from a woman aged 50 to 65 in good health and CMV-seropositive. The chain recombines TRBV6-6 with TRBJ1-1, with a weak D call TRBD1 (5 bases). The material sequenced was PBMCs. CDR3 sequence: CASSYQGYVDVTEAFF. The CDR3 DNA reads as TGTGCCAGCAGTTACCAGGGATACGTTGATGTCACTGAAGCTTTCTTT.